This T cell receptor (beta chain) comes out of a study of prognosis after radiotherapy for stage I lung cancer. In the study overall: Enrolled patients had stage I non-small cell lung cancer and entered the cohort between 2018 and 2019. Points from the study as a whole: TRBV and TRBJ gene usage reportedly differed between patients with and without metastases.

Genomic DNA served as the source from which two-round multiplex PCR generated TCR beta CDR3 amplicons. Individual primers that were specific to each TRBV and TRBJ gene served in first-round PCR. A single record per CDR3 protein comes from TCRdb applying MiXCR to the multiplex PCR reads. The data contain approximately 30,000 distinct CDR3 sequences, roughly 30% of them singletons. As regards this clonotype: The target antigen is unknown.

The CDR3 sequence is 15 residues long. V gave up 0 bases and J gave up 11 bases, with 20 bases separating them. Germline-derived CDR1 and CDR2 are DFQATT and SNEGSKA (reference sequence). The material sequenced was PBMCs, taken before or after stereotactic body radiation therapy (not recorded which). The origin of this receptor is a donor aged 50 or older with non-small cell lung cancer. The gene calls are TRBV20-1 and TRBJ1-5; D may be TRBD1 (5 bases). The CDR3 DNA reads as TGCAGTGCTAGAGATCCCCGTGTGGGGCGATCAGCCCAGCATTTT. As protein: CSARDPRVGRSAQHF.